Below, 10 T cell receptor beta chains from the same sample are listed, as sequenced in a study of beta chain features in type 1 diabetes. Study-level results: Shortening that was moderate but significant affected the TCRB CDR3s of Type 1 diabetes patients in all four CD4+ subsets.

Antigens of these TCRs are unknown. Expressed TCRB transcripts were sequenced after all isolated RNA was converted to cDNA. Produced via immunoSEQ multiplex PCR; TCRdb's table is partial and in-frame only. The data hold about 390,000 clones, with around a tenth observed a single time. Sequencing used central memory CD4+ T cells from blood. These receptor sequences come from a man aged 25 to 40 with type 1 diabetes.

The table lists this clone with many counts. V gene TRBV5-5 combines with J gene TRBJ2-5, with D possibly TRBD2 on 6 matching bases. The germline V and J ends were trimmed by 4 bases and 5 bases, with 18 bases remaining between them. Germline loops: CDR1 SGHKS, CDR2 YYEKEE (reference sequence). The CDR3 contains 15 residues. The chain's CDR3 is CASSPGHGRGETQYF. CDR3 sequence (DNA): TGTGCCAGCAGCCCGGGGCATGGCCGGGGGGAGACCCAGTACTTC.

A few counts support this clone. A much larger clone differs by one base, so this may be a read error. This chain connects TRBV5-6 to TRBJ2-2; D call uncertain. V lost 3 bases and J 4 bases, leaving 1 base between the germline ends. CDR3 size: 11 residues. Germline V gene data show CDR1 as SGHDT and CDR2 as YYEEEE. CDR3 protein: CASSSTGELFF. Written as DNA, the CDR3 is TGTGCCAGCAGCTCCACCGGGGAGCTGTTTTTT.

This clone was counted ten times or more. V usage is TRBV7-2 and J usage is TRBJ2-7; D gene ambiguous. Trimming took 0 bases from V and 10 from J, leaving 10 bases between them. Germline CDR1 SGHTA, CDR2 FQGNSA. The CDR3 is made up of 12 amino acids. The CDR3 DNA is TGTGCCAGCAGCTTAGCGTTGCACTCACAGTACTTC. This gives the protein CASSLALHSQYF.

For this clone: The same CDR3 is also encoded by other DNA sequences in this sample. The chain recombines TRBV7-2 with TRBJ2-3, with TRBD1 matching over 9 bases. This CDR3 comprises 14 residues. Germline V gene data show CDR1 as SGHTA and CDR2 as FQGNSA. V dropped 4 bases and J dropped 5; count of bases not matched to a gene: 4. The DNA for the CDR3 is TGTGCCAGCAGCTCCACAGGGGGCGAAGATACGCAGTATTTT. Translated: CASSSTGGEDTQYF.

The chain is built from TRBV5-6 and TRBJ2-2; no firm D call. This CDR3 contains 14 residues. The germline V gene encodes CDR1 SGHDT and CDR2 YYEEEE. V dropped 7 bases and J dropped 0 bases, with 10 bases sitting between them. The DNA for the CDR3 is TGTGCCAGCCAGTGGGCCTCGAACACCGGGGAGCTGTTTTTT. It translates to CASQWASNTGELFF.

A few counts support this clone. The chain joins TRBV6-5 to TRBJ1-1; TRBD1 matches at 8 bases. CDR1 and CDR2 from the germline V gene are MNHEY and SVGAGI. The CDR3 spans 16 residues. Trimming cost V 4 bases and J 4 bases; bases outside gene matches: 11. The CDR3 spells CASSSWLQGAGTEAFF. As DNA, the CDR3 is TGTGCCAGCAGTTCATGGCTTCAGGGGGCCGGCACTGAAGCTTTCTTT.

This clone was counted between two and nine times. This sequence joins TRBV27 and TRBJ2-3; 11 positions agree with TRBD2. The CDR3 extends over 15 amino acids. Germline V CDR1 and CDR2: MNHEY, SMNVEV (reference sequence). The ends lost 5 bases at V and 5 bases at J; junction bases unmatched: 6. The CDR3 region has the DNA TGTGCCAGCAGTGCACTAGCGGGAGTAGGAGATACGCAGTATTTT. Translation gives CASSALAGVGDTQYF.

This clone showed up just a few times. The chain carries TRBV19 and TRBJ1-2, with no clear D. From germline, CDR1 is LNHDA and CDR2 SQIVND (reference sequence). The CDR3 length is 15 residues. The V end was cut by 4 bases, the J end by 4 bases, with 16 bases between. The CDR3 loop is CASSREAAAGYGYTF. CDR3 in DNA: TGTGCCAGTAGTAGGGAGGCCGCGGCGGGCTATGGCTACACCTTC.

This rearrangement joins TRBV2 to TRBJ2-7; 12 bases match TRBD2. Germline CDR1 reads SNHLY; CDR2 reads FYNNEI. The length of the CDR3 is 15 residues. After removal of 3 bases from V and 3 bases from J, the junction contained 3 bases not matched to a gene. Here the CDR3 reads CASSEATSGSYEQYF. DNA for the CDR3: TGTGCCAGCAGTGAGGCGACTAGCGGGAGCTACGAGCAGTACTTC.

The CDR3 loop reads CASSSGRPGADTQYF. CDR3 bases: TGTGCCAGCAGTAGCGGGAGGCCAGGGGCAGATACGCAGTATTTT. V usage is TRBV7-3 and J usage is TRBJ2-3; 10 nucleotides agree with TRBD2. V shed 6 bases and J 4 bases; nucleotides not matched to a gene: 7. Germline values: CDR1 SGHTA, CDR2 FQGTGA. The CDR3 length is 15 residues.